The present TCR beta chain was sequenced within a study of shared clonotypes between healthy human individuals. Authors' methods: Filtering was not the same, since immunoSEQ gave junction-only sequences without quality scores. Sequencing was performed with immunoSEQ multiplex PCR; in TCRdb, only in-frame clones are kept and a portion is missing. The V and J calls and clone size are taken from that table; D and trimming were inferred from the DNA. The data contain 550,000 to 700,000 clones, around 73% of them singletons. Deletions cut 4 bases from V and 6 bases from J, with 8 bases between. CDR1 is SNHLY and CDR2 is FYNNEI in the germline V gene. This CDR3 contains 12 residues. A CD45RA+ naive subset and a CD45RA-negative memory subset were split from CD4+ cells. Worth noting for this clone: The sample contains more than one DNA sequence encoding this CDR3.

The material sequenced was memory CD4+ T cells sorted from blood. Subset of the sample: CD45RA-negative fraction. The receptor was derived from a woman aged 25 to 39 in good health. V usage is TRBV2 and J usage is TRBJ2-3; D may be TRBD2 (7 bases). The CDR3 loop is CASSGGGDTQYF. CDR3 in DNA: TGTGCCAGCAGTGGGGGGGGCGATACGCAGTATTTT. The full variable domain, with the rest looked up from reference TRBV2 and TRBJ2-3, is EPEVTQTPSHQVTQMGQEVILRCVPISNHLYFYWYRQILGQKVEFLVSFYNNEISEKSEIFDDQFSVERPDGSNFTLKIRSTKLEDSAMYFCASSGGGDTQYFGPGTRLTVL.